This T cell receptor (beta chain) is from a study of beta chain features in type 1 diabetes. Reverse transcribing all isolated RNA meant expressed TCRB transcripts were sequenced. The assay was immunoSEQ multiplex PCR, and TCRdb's table has in-frame clones only and misses some. The sample has over 150,000 clones; approximately 8.1% are singletons. Turning to this clone: Antigen specificity is unknown.

Points from the study as a whole: Shorter TCRB CDR3s, moderately but significantly so, were found in Type 1 diabetes patients in all four CD4+ subsets.

Trimming took 2 bases from V and 11 from J; bases not matched to a gene: 4. The CDR3 totals 11 residues. The V gene's germline CDR1 is DFQATT and CDR2 SNEGSKA (reference sequence). The rearrangement uses TRBV20-1 and TRBJ1-1; 8 positions agree with TRBD1. Sample: central memory CD4+ T cells from blood. The receptor was derived from a woman between 35 and 50 years old with type 1 diabetes. The CDR3: CSARQGAFAFF. The CDR3, as DNA: TGCAGTGCTAGACAGGGGGCGTTTGCTTTCTTT.